This TCR beta chain comes out of a study of cytomegalovirus exposure and HLA in healthy donors. The PCR was carried out with 60 Vbeta primers and 13 Jbeta primers. Generated by immunoSEQ multiplex PCR, the TCRdb table keeps only in-frame clones and is missing some. The data hold 100,000 or so clones, with roughly 75% observed a single time. Points from the study as a whole: Being productive about 87% or about 30% of the time was typical of most TCR beta V segments in an earlier analysis.

Germline values: CDR1 MNHNS, CDR2 SASEGT. This CDR3 spans 13 amino acids. A note on this clone: As yet, its antigen is unknown. Germline and junction disagree at one end, which may indicate a read error.

V and J are TRBV6-1 and TRBJ2-4; D not certain. The origin of this receptor is a male donor in good health and CMV-seropositive. The specimen sequenced was PBMCs. CDR3 protein: CASSEAARNIQYF. The CDR3 nucleotides read TGTGCCAGCAGTGAAGCGGCCAGAAACATTCAGTACTTC.